A selection of T cell receptor beta chains follows, all from one sample in a study of cytomegalovirus exposure and HLA in healthy donors. Method: immunoSEQ multiplex PCR; TCRdb's copy keeps in-frame clones and lacks some. There are some 150,000 clones in the sample; around 89% occur only once, and 6.2% lies in the top ten. The source material was PBMCs. These receptors all come from a woman between 25 and 40 years old in good health and CMV-seropositive. Each CDR3 is given with its conserved first and last residue. Fields, in order: J gene, D gene, clone size, V gene, CDR3 DNA, CDR3 protein. A D gene is named only where the DNA matches it firmly. Rows give clone size only sometimes, using once, few, many, or a class for an expanded clone.

TRBJ1-1 | NA | NA | TRBV7-2 | TGTGCCAGCAGCTTAGCCACAGCGAACACTGAAGCTTTCTTT | CASSLATANTEAFF
TRBJ1-5 | NA | NA | TRBV5-1 | TGCGCCAGCAAGGTCGACGAGGCAATAGGTCAGCCCCAGCATTTT | CASKVDEAIGQPQHF
TRBJ1-1 | TRBD1 | NA | TRBV6-1 | TGTGCCAGCAGGGACAGGGCCATGAACACTGAAGCTTTCTTT | CASRDRAMNTEAFF
TRBJ1-3 | NA | NA | TRBV5-1 | TGCGCCAGCAGCTTGGCAGGGGCTGGAAACACCATATATTTT | CASSLAGAGNTIYF
TRBJ2-1 | NA | NA | TRBV18 | TGTGCCAGCTCACCGGGACTGTTCAATGAGCAGTTCTTC | CASSPGLFNEQFF
TRBJ1-5 | TRBD1 | NA | TRBV2 | TGTGCCAGCAGTAGGACAGGGGATCGTCAGCCCCAGCATTTT | CASSRTGDRQPQHF
TRBJ1-2 | TRBD1 | NA | TRBV5-4 | TGTGCCAGCAGCCTTCCAGGGGGCGCAGGCTATGGCTACACCTTC | CASSLPGGAGYGYTF
TRBJ2-2 | TRBD1 | NA | TRBV18 | TGTGCCAGCTCACCGACAGGGGGGATCGGCGGGGAGCTGTTTTTT | CASSPTGGIGGELFF
TRBJ2-1 | NA | NA | TRBV2 | TGTGCCAGCAGTTTGACTACGCGGGCCGGTAATGAGCAGTTCTTC | CASSLTTRAGNEQFF
TRBJ2-3 | TRBD2 | NA | TRBV28 | TGTGCCAGCAGCTCGAGCGGGACCGGCACAGATACGCAGTATTTT | CASSSSGTGTDTQYF
TRBJ2-4 | TRBD2 | NA | TRBV2 | TGTGCCAGCAAAGAGAGCGGGGTTAAGGAAAACATTCAGTACTTC | CASKESGVKENIQYF
TRBJ1-6 | NA | NA | TRBV7-2 | TGTGCCAGCAGCGCGGGGTCGTCACCCCTCCACTTT | CASSAGSSPLHF
TRBJ1-6 | TRBD1 | few | TRBV5-1 | TGCGCCAGCAGCTTGGTCGGACAGGTGGATTCACCCCTCCACTTT | CASSLVGQVDSPLHF
TRBJ2-5 | NA | NA | TRBV5-1 | TGCGCCAGCAGCCCTGACAGGAGGAAACAAGAGACCCAGTACTTC | CASSPDRRKQETQYF
TRBJ1-2 | NA | once | TRBV6-6 | TGTGCCAGCAGTCGTCCGGCGGGGAACTATGGCTACACCTTC | CASSRPAGNYGYTF
TRBJ2-7 | NA | NA | TRBV11-2 | TGTGCCAGCACCATTCTGTGGCAGGGGATATACGAGCAGTACTTC | CASTILWQGIYEQYF
TRBJ2-2 | TRBD2 | NA | TRBV18 | TGTGCCAGCTCACTGGGACTAGCGAACACCGGGGAGCTGTTTTTT | CASSLGLANTGELFF
TRBJ2-1 | TRBD2 | NA | TRBV19 | TGTGCCAGTAGAATAACTAGCGGGAGGGAAGGTGAGCAGTTCTTC | CASRITSGREGEQFF
TRBJ1-1 | NA | NA | TRBV5-6 | TGTGCCAGCAGCCAGGGGTCGACTGAAGCTTTCTTT | CASSQGSTEAFF
TRBJ1-5 | NA | NA | TRBV28 | TGTGCCAGCAGTTCCAGATCGTATAGCAATCAGCCCCAGCATTTT | CASSSRSYSNQPQHF
TRBJ2-5 | TRBD1 | NA | TRBV29-1 | TGCAGCGCCGGACAGGGCCAATGGATCGGGACCCAGTACTTC | CSAGQGQWIGTQYF
TRBJ1-2 | TRBD1 | once | TRBV7-9 | TGTGCCAGCAGCCGGGACAGGGTCGACTATGGCTACACCTTC | CASSRDRVDYGYTF
TRBJ2-7 | TRBD2 | NA | TRBV11-3 | TGTGCCAGCAGCCCGGGAGGGTCCTACGAGCAGTACTTC | CASSPGGSYEQYF
TRBJ2-1 | TRBD2 | NA | TRBV13 | TGTGCCAGCCCGGGGGGGAAAGGTGAGCAGTTCTTC | CASPGGKGEQFF
TRBJ2-5 | NA | NA | TRBV6-5 | TGTGCCAGCAGTTACAGGGCTTTGGGGGGGACCCAGTACTTC | CASSYRALGGTQYF
TRBJ2-1 | TRBD1 | NA | TRBV6-6 | TGTGCCAGCAGTACCCGAGGACAGGGTTCAGGCAATGAGCAGTTCTTC | CASSTRGQGSGNEQFF
TRBJ1-2 | NA | NA | TRBV2 | TGTGCCAGCAGAGACGACAGCAGCTATGGCTACACCTTC | CASRDDSSYGYTF
TRBJ1-2 | TRBD1 | NA | TRBV5-6 | TGTGCCAGCAGCTTGGCTCCCGGGACAGCTGCTAACTATGGCTACACCTTC | CASSLAPGTAANYGYTF
TRBJ2-1 | TRBD2 | NA | TRBV9 | TGTGCCAGCAGCGCAACCGGGACTAGCGTTGGGGATGAGCAGTTCTTC | CASSATGTSVGDEQFF
TRBJ1-3 | TRBD1 | once | TRBV5-1 | TGCGCCAGCAGCAACAGACAGGGATCCGGAAACACCATATATTTT | CASSNRQGSGNTIYF
TRBJ2-1 | TRBD2 | NA | TRBV9 | TGTGCCAGCAGCGTAGGTTCCCTAGCGGAAGCCTCCTACAATGAGCAGTTCTTC | CASSVGSLAEASYNEQFF
TRBJ1-1 | TRBD1 | NA | TRBV27 | TGTGCCAGCAGTTTCCGGAACAGGGGGCTATCGAACACTGAAGCTTTCTTT | CASSFRNRGLSNTEAFF
TRBJ1-4 | TRBD1 | NA | TRBV6-1 | TGTGCCAGCAGTGAAGCTCGAGACAGGGAGTCTGAAAAACTGTTTTTT | CASSEARDRESEKLFF
TRBJ2-1 | NA | NA | TRBV5-1 | TGCGCCAGCAGCGCGTCATTAGCGAGAGGTGGGTTAGGGCAGTTCTTC | CASSASLARGGLGQFF
TRBJ2-7 | NA | NA | TRBV7-6 | TGTGCCAGCAGCTTAGGAGGCAGATCCTACGAGCAGTACTTC | CASSLGGRSYEQYF
TRBJ2-3 | TRBD2 | NA | TRBV11-2 | TGTGCCAGCAGCCTCCGACTAGCGGGGGGTCTTGGGCTGGCAGATACGCAGTATTTT | CASSLRLAGGLGLADTQYF
TRBJ2-7 | TRBD1 | NA | TRBV2 | TGTGCCAGCAGTGCGCGGGACAGGGGTCTCCACGAGCAGTACTTC | CASSARDRGLHEQYF
TRBJ2-1 | NA | NA | TRBV28 | TGTGCCAGCAGTTCGCCGGGACTCTCTTTGGGTGAGCAGTTCTTC | CASSSPGLSLGEQFF
TRBJ2-1 | NA | NA | TRBV5-1 | TGCGCCAGCAGCTTAGGTCGGAGTCCCTTCGATGAGCAGTTCTTC | CASSLGRSPFDEQFF
TRBJ2-1 | TRBD1 | NA | TRBV14 | TGTGCCAGCAGCCAATGGACAGGGGGCTCGCTCAATGAGCAGTTCTTC | CASSQWTGGSLNEQFF
TRBJ2-6 | NA | NA | TRBV28 | TGTGCCAGCAGTTTAGCGGGGACAGCGATTTTCTCTGGGGCCAACGTCCTGACTTTC | CASSLAGTAIFSGANVLTF
TRBJ2-5 | NA | NA | TRBV7-9 | TGTGCCAGCAGCTGGGCGGGGCCAAAGGGGACCCAGTACTTC | CASSWAGPKGTQYF
TRBJ1-1 | NA | NA | TRBV11-2 | TGTGCCAGCGAAAGACAGTTGAACACTGAAGCTTTCTTT | CASERQLNTEAFF
TRBJ1-3 | NA | NA | TRBV28 | TGTGCCAGCAGTAACAGGATTGGAAACACCATATATTTT | CASSNRIGNTIYF
TRBJ1-2 | NA | NA | TRBV11-2 | TGTGCCAGCAGCTTAGTCCGTTCAGGGGCAGCTAACTATGGCTACACCTTC | CASSLVRSGAANYGYTF
TRBJ1-2 | NA | few | TRBV4-1 | TGCGCCAGCAGCCAAGATAACGCCGACTCGGGAGGCTACACCTTC | CASSQDNADSGGYTF
TRBJ2-1 | TRBD2 | NA | TRBV27 | TGTGCCAGCAGTCTAAAGGCCCTGGGGGGGTCCATCTACAATGAGCAGTTCTTC | CASSLKALGGSIYNEQFF
TRBJ1-1 | NA | once | TRBV2 | TGTGCCAGCAGTGCCGGTCCACGGTACACTGAAGCTTTCTTT | CASSAGPRYTEAFF
TRBJ2-1 | NA | few | TRBV19 | TGTGCCAGTAGAGGCCTTCGGGGGGCCAATGAGCAGTTCTTC | CASRGLRGANEQFF
TRBJ1-4 | TRBD1 | NA | TRBV2 | TGTGCCAGCAGTGAAAGAGGGGGCGTTAATGAAAAACTGTTTTTT | CASSERGGVNEKLFF
TRBJ2-1 | TRBD1 | NA | TRBV6-4 | TGTGCCAGCAGTCGGGACAGCACCTACAATGAGCAGTTCTTC | CASSRDSTYNEQFF
TRBJ1-1 | NA | NA | TRBV5-1 | TGCGCCAGCAGCTTATCAGGGGACAACACTGAAGCTTTCTTT | CASSLSGDNTEAFF
TRBJ2-2 | NA | once | TRBV28 | TGTGCCAGCAGTTTTATCACCGGGGAGCTGTTTTTT | CASSFITGELFF
TRBJ1-4 | NA | NA | TRBV28 | TGTGCCAGCAGTTTCCTCAGCGAGAATGAAAAACTGTTTTTT | CASSFLSENEKLFF
TRBJ2-6 | NA | NA | TRBV6-5 | TGTGCCAGTAAGACTAGTTCTGGGGCCAACGTCCTGACTTTC | CASKTSSGANVLTF
TRBJ2-1 | TRBD1 | NA | TRBV27 | TGTGCCAGCAGTTTATCGTGGGGACAGGGGGCTAATGAGCAGTTCTTC | CASSLSWGQGANEQFF
TRBJ2-7 | TRBD1 | NA | TRBV5-4 | TGTGCCAGCACCTTGGACAGGGGTGACTACGAGCAGTACTTC | CASTLDRGDYEQYF
TRBJ2-6 | TRBD2 | once | TRBV9 | TGTGCCAGCAGCGAACGGACTAGCGGGGGCTCTGGGGCCAACGTCCTGACTTTC | CASSERTSGGSGANVLTF
TRBJ2-3 | TRBD2 | NA | TRBV29-1 | TGCAGCGTTCTTAGCGGCGGGGGGCCGTCAGATACGCAGTATTTT | CSVLSGGGPSDTQYF
TRBJ2-2 | TRBD1 | NA | TRBV5-5 | TGTGCCAGCAGCCGGACAGGAGGAACGCGGCTGTTTTTT | CASSRTGGTRLFF